These 25 T cell receptor beta chains came from one sample sequenced in a study of T cells in Graves' hyperthyroidism and ophthalmopathy (dated by TCRdb to 2018 to 2020). Libraries came from multiplex PCR. Sequencing instrument: Illumina HiSeq 2000. The TCR beta CDR3 regions were amplified from the RNA transcripts. The TCR CDR3 was subjected to a first round of RT-PCR using the HTBI primer set and the Qiagen OneStep RT-PCR kit. The raw public data were reprocessed by TCRdb itself: fastp quality trimming at Q25, MiXCR clonotype calling, in-frame beta chains only. Rows with a matching CDR3 protein are joined into one entry that keeps the most common DNA and genes. Across this sample there are 350,000 to 400,000 distinct CDR3 sequences, with roughly 18% seen only once. The ten largest clonotypes hold 40% of the sample. Sequencing was carried out using blood. These TCRs come from a man aged 18 to 30 with Graves' ophthalmopathy.

The sample holds a few counts of this clonotype. The rearrangement joins TRBV5-6 to TRBJ2-1; no clear D gene. The germline CDR1 and CDR2 sequences are SGHDT and YYEEEE. This CDR3 has 15 residues. With 0 bases removed from V and 5 bases from J, the gap between germline ends came to 12 bases. The CDR3 sequence is CASSLGSPKNNEQFF. CDR3 DNA sequence: TGTGCCAGCAGCTTGGGGTCCCCCAAGAACAATGAGCAGTTCTTC.

As concerns this clonotype: It may be a read error: a sequence one base away is much more abundant. The rearrangement joins TRBV15 to TRBJ1-1; D remains unclear. This CDR3 region has 13 residues. Trimming removed 2 bases from V and 6 bases from J, with 10 bases in between. Germline CDR1 LNHNV, CDR2 YYDKDF (reference sequence). CDR3 protein: CATSRNEESEAFF. CDR3 coding DNA: TGTGCCACCAGCAGAAATGAAGAGTCTGAAGCTTTCTTT.

This clonotype was detected ten times or more. J is TRBJ2-1 and V is TRBV6-6; possible D gene TRBD1, 6 bases. Trimming removed 2 bases from V and 0 bases from J, with 14 bases in between. The germline V gene encodes CDR1 MNHNY and CDR2 SVGAGI (reference sequence). The length of the CDR3 is 17 residues. The DNA for the CDR3 is TGTGCCAGCAGTTACATGGGGGCATGGAGCTCCTACAATGAGCAGTTCTTC. Amino acid sequence: CASSYMGAWSSYNEQFF.

This clonotype has ten or more counts. This rearrangement joins TRBV5-1 to TRBJ1-1; TRBD1 matches 9 bases. The CDR3 has 16 amino acids. Germline values: CDR1 SGHRS, CDR2 YFSETQ. Losses at the gene ends were 0 bases for V and 2 bases for J; bases not matched to a gene: 5. CDR3 bases: TGCGCCAGCAGCTTGGCGGGACAGGGAGTCAACACTGAAGCTTTCTTT. Translation: CASSLAGQGVNTEAFF.

This clonotype has a handful of counts. The chain employs TRBV7-9 and TRBJ2-2, with 8 bases lining up with TRBD1. The CDR3 sequence is 18 residues long. Trimming cost V 1 base and J 7 bases; bases outside gene matches: 14. CDR1 SEHNR and CDR2 FQNEAQ come from the germline V gene (reference sequence). Here the CDR3 reads CASSLESFGQGFIGELFF. The DNA of the CDR3 is TGTGCCAGCAGCTTAGAGTCGTTCGGACAGGGATTTATCGGGGAGCTGTTTTTT.

This clonotype was seen repeatedly, ten times or more. The rearrangement uses TRBV11-2 and TRBJ1-3; D is possibly TRBD1 (6 bases). V lost 5 bases to trimming and J lost 3 bases, with 11 bases between them. The CDR3 extends over 14 amino acids. Germline V gives CDR1 SGHAT, CDR2 FQNNGV. The CDR3 loop is CASSLDRNGNTIYF. CDR3 bases: TGTGCCAGCAGCCTGGACAGAAATGGAAACACCATATATTTT.

The chain combines TRBV7-2 with TRBJ2-3; 12 positions agree with TRBD2. Germline V gives CDR1 SGHTA, CDR2 FQGNSA. The CDR3 extends over 15 amino acids. V lost 3 bases and J lost 4; bases outside the gene matches: 2. The CDR3 spells CASSFSSGGADTQYF. The CDR3 DNA is TGTGCCAGCAGCTTCTCTAGCGGGGGGGCAGATACGCAGTATTTT. The full variable domain, in which reference TRBV7-2 and TRBJ2-3 provide the parts outside the CDR3, is GAGVSQSPSNKVTEKGKDVELRCDPISGHTALYWYRQSLGQGLEFLIYFQGNSAPDKSGLPSDRFSAERTGGSVSTLTIQRTQQEDSAVYLCASSFSSGGADTQYFGPGTRLTVL.

This clonotype showed up many times. The V and J genes are TRBV7-9 and TRBJ2-5; 7 bases map to TRBD1. The CDR3 is 15 amino acids. Germline values: CDR1 SEHNR, CDR2 FQNEAQ (reference sequence). The junction had 10 bases not matched to a gene; V was cut back by 4 bases and J by 5 bases. CDR3 amino acids: CASSSTGTDMETQYF. The CDR3 region has the DNA TGTGCCAGCAGCTCCACCGGGACAGACATGGAGACCCAGTACTTC.

This clonotype showed up just a few times. The germline gene is not matched at one end of the junction; a read error may be the cause. The J gene is TRBJ1-5, the V gene TRBV2; D gene ambiguous. Germline lookup yields CDR1 SNHLY and CDR2 FYNNEI. The CDR3 consists of 15 residues. In nucleotides, the CDR3 is TGTGCCAGCAGTGAGACCTCGGGCAGCAGTCAGCCCCAGCATTTT. Translating gives CASSETSGSSQPQHF.

This clonotype was recorded at least ten times. This chain uses TRBV2 with TRBJ1-1; D not certain. The CDR3 has 13 amino acids. The V end was cut by 2 bases, the J end by 1 base, with 5 bases between. Germline-derived CDR1 and CDR2 are SNHLY and FYNNEI. CDR3 sequence: CASSESGNTEAFF. CDR3 bases: TGTGCCAGCAGTGAATCTGGGAACACTGAAGCTTTCTTT.

There are many counts of this clonotype. J is TRBJ1-2 and V is TRBV11-2, with TRBD1 matching 7 bases. The CDR3 runs 14 residues. Germline assignment: CDR1 SGHAT and CDR2 FQNNGV. V shed 2 bases, J shed 7 bases, and the junction held 7 bases outside the gene matches. The CDR3 is CASSLTGASFGYTF. DNA for the CDR3: TGTGCCAGCAGCTTAACAGGGGCCTCCTTTGGCTACACCTTC. Complete variable domain (other parts from reference TRBV11-2 and TRBJ1-2): EAGVAQSPRYKIIEKRQSVAFWCNPISGHATLYWYQQILGQGPKLLIQFQNNGVVDDSQLPKDRFSAERLKGVDSTLKIQPAKLEDSAVYLCASSLTGASFGYTFGSGTRLTVV.

This clonotype was seen many times. Here the CDR3 DNA reads TGTGCCAGCAGCCACTCGGGACAGACCCAAGAGACCCAGTACTTC. This codes for CASSHSGQTQETQYF. The chain joins TRBV3-1 to TRBJ2-5, with 7 bases identical to TRBD1. CDR3 length: 15 amino acids. The germline gives CDR1 LGHDT, CDR2 YNNKEL (reference sequence). Trimming took 3 bases from V and 1 from J; bases not matched to a gene: 5.

Many counts were recorded for this clonotype. The chain couples TRBV7-9 to TRBJ1-1; D is perhaps TRBD1 (6 bases). V lost 5 bases and J lost 6, with 19 bases in between. The CDR3 length is 15 residues. Germline CDR1 is SEHNR and CDR2 is FQNEAQ (reference sequence). The chain's CDR3 is CASSPRDVGAAEAFF. The DNA of the CDR3 is TGTGCCAGCAGCCCACGGGATGTGGGGGCTGCTGAAGCTTTCTTT.

This clonotype was picked up many times. The gene calls are TRBV24-1 and TRBJ2-3; TRBD1 matches 7 bases. Looked up from germline, CDR1 is KGHDR and CDR2 is SFDVKD. Trimming took 6 bases from V and 7 from J; bases not matched to a gene: 3. CDR3 size: 12 residues. The CDR3 sequence: CATSWDSNTQYF. The DNA of the CDR3 is TGTGCCACCAGTTGGGACAGTAATACGCAGTATTTT.

This clonotype has at least ten counts. The chain carries TRBV20-1 and TRBJ1-1; D ambiguous. The CDR3 is 11 residues long. V lost 1 base, J lost 6 bases, and 6 bases lay in between. Looked up from germline, CDR1 is DFQATT and CDR2 is SNEGSKA (reference sequence). The CDR3 loop is CSARAEAEAFF. The DNA of the CDR3 is TGCAGTGCTAGAGCGGAGGCTGAAGCTTTCTTT.

This clonotype was found many times. The chain has TRBV12-3 or TRBV12-4 and TRBJ1-1, with D perhaps TRBD1 (6 bases). Trimming cost V 3 bases and J 6 bases, with 11 bases left between them. This CDR3 region has 13 residues. The CDR3 DNA reads as TGTGCCAGCAGTTTGCAGGGGCTGGCTGAAGCTTTCTTT. Its translation is CASSLQGLAEAFF.

This clonotype has a count of ten or more. This chain links TRBV7-9 with TRBJ1-6; D possibly corresponds to TRBD1 (5 bases). In germline, CDR1 is SEHNR, CDR2 FQNEAQ (reference sequence). V lost 0 bases to trimming and J lost 13 bases, with 13 bases between them. CDR3 length: 14 residues. The CDR3 reads CASSLAQQVWPLHF. The DNA of the CDR3 is TGTGCCAGCAGCTTAGCCCAACAGGTCTGGCCCCTCCACTTT.

This clonotype was seen more than once but under ten times. V and J are TRBV18 and TRBJ2-1; 10 bases fit TRBD2. With 0 bases clipped from V and 4 bases from J, the junction kept 3 bases outside the gene matches. Looked up from germline, CDR1 is KGHSH and CDR2 is LQKENI. The length of the CDR3 is 16 residues. The CDR3 reads CASSPPAGGIYNEQFF. CDR3 DNA: TGTGCCAGCTCACCACCAGCGGGGGGGATTTACAATGAGCAGTTCTTC.

In its sample, this clonotype was seen once. The chain uses TRBV5-8 and TRBJ2-2; 8 nucleotides agree with TRBD2. CDR1 and CDR2 (germline): SGHTS, YDEGEE. V was clipped by 4 bases and J by 0 bases; unmatched bases: 5. The CDR3 has 16 residues. Here the CDR3 reads CASSARLAPNTGELFF. The DNA for the CDR3 is TGTGCCAGCAGCGCCAGACTAGCGCCGAACACCGGGGAGCTGTTTTTT.

The CDR3 DNA is TGTGCCAGCAGTTTGGACAGACCCCTTCGCAATCAGCCCCAGCATTTT. Translation gives CASSLDRPLRNQPQHF. The rearrangement uses TRBV2 and TRBJ1-5, with D maybe TRBD1 (6 bases). Germline CDR1 and CDR2: SNHLY and FYNNEI. Between the trimmed V and J ends, which lost 5 bases and 2 bases, there was a span of 16 bases. The CDR3 consists of 16 residues.

This clonotype was picked up many times. The V call is TRBV6-1, the J call TRBJ2-7, with D unclear. Trimming took off 3 bases at V and 0 bases at J, with 12 bases between the two ends. This CDR3 has 15 residues. Germline CDR1 and CDR2: MNHNS and SASEGT. The CDR3 DNA follows: TGTGCCAGCAGTGACGGCCAGCTGAGCTCCTACGAGCAGTACTTC. Protein: CASSDGQLSSYEQYF.

This clonotype was detected ten times or more. The rearrangement uses TRBV14 and TRBJ1-1; D may be TRBD1 (6 bases). The V end lost 2 bases, the J end lost 8 bases, and 21 bases lay between the germline ends. The CDR3 is 16 amino acids. The germline gives CDR1 SGHDN, CDR2 FVKESK. Here the CDR3 DNA reads TGTGCCAGCAGCCAAACCCCTGCGACCGGACAGCCCGAAGCTTTCTTT. It specifies CASSQTPATGQPEAFF. Based on the CDR3 plus reference TRBV14 and TRBJ1-1, the full variable domain is EAGVTQFPSHSVIEKGQTVTLRCDPISGHDNLYWYRRVMGKEIKFLLHFVKESKQDESGMPNNRFLAERTGGTYSTLKVQPAELEDSGVYFCASSQTPATGQPEAFFGQGTRLTVV.

This clonotype showed up many times. The chain employs TRBV27 and TRBJ1-2; D gene ambiguous. V gave up 5 bases and J gave up 4 bases, with 14 bases separating them. The CDR3 is 14 amino acids. CDR1 and CDR2 from the germline V gene are MNHEY and SMNVEV (reference sequence). The CDR3 loop is CASSPEGPSYGYTF. DNA of the CDR3: TGTGCCAGCAGTCCAGAGGGTCCCAGCTATGGCTACACCTTC.

As regards this clonotype: A read error is possible here, since a much larger clone lies one base away. CDR3 coding DNA: TGTGCCAGCAGCCTCCTATCGGGCACCTGGAAGGTGCAGTTCTTC. Protein sequence: CASSLLSGTWKVQFF. V and J are TRBV3-1 and TRBJ2-1; D is undetermined. Germline lookup yields CDR1 LGHDT and CDR2 YNNKEL (reference sequence). The V gene lost 4 bases and the J gene lost 12 bases, with 22 bases spanning the gap. The CDR3 runs to 15 residues.

This chain links TRBV9 with TRBJ1-1, with 11 bases identical to TRBD1. This CDR3 contains 18 residues. The J segment lost 4 bases and the V segment lost 0 bases, leaving 11 bases of the junction unmatched. Germline V gene lookup returns CDR1 SGDLS and CDR2 YYNGEE. CDR3 in DNA: TGTGCCAGCAGCGTAGGCGCGAGTGGACAGGGGGCGAGCACTGAAGCTTTCTTT. Translated, it gives CASSVGASGQGASTEAFF.